Listed below are T cell receptor beta chains from one sample, sequenced in a study of blood T cell repertoires in COVID-19. Data came from immunoSEQ multiplex PCR; TCRdb stores just in-frame clones and leaves some out. In the table there are fewer than 200,000 clones, roughly 93% of which are singletons. The source material was peripheral blood. The receptor set was obtained from a woman in her 50s with acute or convalescent COVID-19. The CDR3 runs from the conserved cysteine through the conserved F or W. Each record gives: clone size, D gene, V gene, J gene, CDR3 DNA, CDR3 protein. A D gene is named only where the DNA matches it firmly. Clone size, where shown, is once, few, many, or a class for clones that have expanded.

size: few
D: NA
V: TRBV2
J: TRBJ1-4
DNA: TGTGCCAGCAGTGACGGAGGCCTGGCTAATGAAAAACTGTTTTTT
CDR3: CASSDGGLANEKLFF

size: once
D: NA
V: TRBV15
J: TRBJ1-6
DNA: TGTGCCACCAGCAGAGGAACAGCCTTAGAGAATCATTCACCCCTCCACTTT
CDR3: CATSRGTALENHSPLHF

size: NA
D: TRBD1
V: TRBV6-1
J: TRBJ1-2
DNA: TGTGCCAGCAGTTCTACAGGGGCGGGCTACACCTTC
CDR3: CASSSTGAGYTF

size: NA
D: TRBD1
V: TRBV5-8
J: TRBJ2-7
DNA: TGTGCCAGCAGCTTGGCCGCTAAGGGACAGGGAGGCGAGCAGTACTTC
CDR3: CASSLAAKGQGGEQYF

size: NA
D: NA
V: TRBV27
J: TRBJ2-2
DNA: TGTGCCAGCAGGGGGGGTAACACCGGGGAGCTGTTTTTT
CDR3: CASRGGNTGELFF

size: NA
D: NA
V: TRBV6-1
J: TRBJ2-3
DNA: TGTGCCAGCCGGGGAAGCACAGATACGCAGTATTTT
CDR3: CASRGSTDTQYF

size: NA
D: NA
V: TRBV19
J: TRBJ2-5
DNA: TGTGCCACCATGAACCGGGACACGGAGACCCAGTACTTC
CDR3: CATMNRDTETQYF

size: NA
D: TRBD1
V: TRBV7-9
J: TRBJ1-4
DNA: TGTGCCAGCAGCTCGGACAGGGGTTCAGATGAAAAACTGTTTTTT
CDR3: CASSSDRGSDEKLFF

size: NA
D: NA
V: TRBV9
J: TRBJ2-3
DNA: TGTGCCAGCAGCGTAGAAACGGGGAGGAAGGCAGATACGCAGTATTTT
CDR3: CASSVETGRKADTQYF

size: NA
D: NA
V: TRBV10-1
J: TRBJ1-1
DNA: TGCGCCAGCATGGACAACTTCAACACTGAAGCTTTCTTT
CDR3: CASMDNFNTEAFF

size: NA
D: NA
V: TRBV4-1
J: TRBJ1-5
DNA: TGCGCCAGCAGCCAAGCTACCTCTCCGCCCCAGCATTTT
CDR3: CASSQATSPPQHF

size: NA
D: NA
V: TRBV6-2/TRBV6-3
J: TRBJ1-2
DNA: TGTGCCAGCAGTTATCTGAGCGGAGGTGGTGGCTACACCTTC
CDR3: CASSYLSGGGGYTF

size: NA
D: TRBD1
V: TRBV7-6
J: TRBJ1-3
DNA: TGTGCCAGCAGCTCCGGACAGGGGAATTATGGAAACACCATATATTTT
CDR3: CASSSGQGNYGNTIYF

size: NA
D: NA
V: TRBV6-5
J: TRBJ2-3
DNA: TGTGCCAGCAGTTCCAACCCTAGCGTGATTGCAGATACGCAGTATTTT
CDR3: CASSSNPSVIADTQYF

size: NA
D: NA
V: TRBV9
J: TRBJ1-4
DNA: TGTGCCAGCAGCGCCGAAGGGGGACGCCCTGAAAAACTGTTTTTT
CDR3: CASSAEGGRPEKLFF

size: NA
D: TRBD1
V: TRBV7-9
J: TRBJ1-4
DNA: TGTGCCAGCAGCTTCTCCCCGGACAGGGCTGAGGAAAAACTGTTTTTT
CDR3: CASSFSPDRAEEKLFF

size: once
D: NA
V: TRBV5-1
J: TRBJ2-1
DNA: TGCGCCAGCAGCTTGGAGAACAGAAATGAGCAGTTCTTC
CDR3: CASSLENRNEQFF

size: NA
D: TRBD1
V: TRBV3-1/TRBV3-2
J: TRBJ1-6
DNA: TGTGCCAGCGCCCAGAAGGGGGCTACGGGAGCCCTCCACTTT
CDR3: CASAQKGATGALHF

size: NA
D: TRBD1
V: TRBV28
J: TRBJ1-5
DNA: TGTGCCAGCAGTCTTGAAACCGGGACAGCGAATCAGCCCCAGCATTTT
CDR3: CASSLETGTANQPQHF

size: NA
D: NA
V: TRBV29-1
J: TRBJ1-3
DNA: TGCAGCGTTGAGGACAGTGGAAACACCATATATTTT
CDR3: CSVEDSGNTIYF

size: NA
D: TRBD1
V: TRBV14
J: TRBJ2-7
DNA: TGTGCCAGCAGCCAACGGGACAGGGAGGTACTTGGGGAGCAGTACTTC
CDR3: CASSQRDREVLGEQYF

size: NA
D: NA
V: TRBV7-6
J: TRBJ2-5
DNA: TGTGCCAGCAGCTTAAGTCCTCGCGGGGCGGGAAGCTCCAAAGAGACCCAGTACTTC
CDR3: CASSLSPRGAGSSKETQYF

size: NA
D: NA
V: TRBV5-4
J: TRBJ1-2
DNA: TGTGCCAGCAGCTTCGGGGGGGCGGGTGGCTACACCTTC
CDR3: CASSFGGAGGYTF

size: NA
D: TRBD1
V: TRBV24-1
J: TRBJ1-4
DNA: TGTGCCACCAGTGAGCGGACAGGGACGAATGAAAAACTGTTTTTT
CDR3: CATSERTGTNEKLFF

size: NA
D: TRBD2
V: TRBV30
J: TRBJ2-3
DNA: TGTGCCTGGGGGGGACTAGCGGGGAGCACAGATACGCAGTATTTT
CDR3: CAWGGLAGSTDTQYF

size: NA
D: NA
V: TRBV27
J: TRBJ2-2
DNA: TGTGCCAGCAGACCCGACAGGTTGGACACCGGGGAGCTGTTTTTT
CDR3: CASRPDRLDTGELFF

size: NA
D: TRBD1
V: TRBV10-3
J: TRBJ1-3
DNA: TGTGCCATCAGTGCGGTGGACAGGGGGCGAGGAAACACCATATATTTT
CDR3: CAISAVDRGRGNTIYF

size: NA
D: NA
V: TRBV19
J: TRBJ1-5
DNA: TGTGCCAGTAGTATCCAGTCGAGGGGCAATCAGCCCCAGCATTTT
CDR3: CASSIQSRGNQPQHF

size: NA
D: NA
V: TRBV28
J: TRBJ1-1
DNA: TGTGCCAGCAGTTTACTAAGAATGAACACTGAAGCTTTCTTT
CDR3: CASSLLRMNTEAFF

size: NA
D: TRBD2
V: TRBV3-1/TRBV3-2
J: TRBJ2-7
DNA: TGTGCCAGCAGGACCGGGACTAGCGTCTCCAGCTCCTACGAGCAGTACTTC
CDR3: CASRTGTSVSSSYEQYF

size: NA
D: TRBD1
V: TRBV5-5
J: TRBJ1-5
DNA: TGTGCCAGCGGGACAGGGGGCTCTAGCAATCAGCCCCAGCATTTT
CDR3: CASGTGGSSNQPQHF

size: NA
D: NA
V: TRBV19
J: TRBJ2-7
DNA: TGTGCCAGTAGTCCATCCGGAGGAAGGGCCGGGCACGAGCAGTACTTC
CDR3: CASSPSGGRAGHEQYF

size: NA
D: TRBD2
V: TRBV2
J: TRBJ2-7
DNA: TGTGCCAGCAGTGATAGGGGCGGGAGGGGCGAGCAGTACTTC
CDR3: CASSDRGGRGEQYF

size: once
D: NA
V: TRBV19
J: TRBJ1-6
DNA: TGTGCCAGTAGTATTCCTGTCGTAAATTCACCCCTCCACTTT
CDR3: CASSIPVVNSPLHF

size: NA
D: TRBD2
V: TRBV3-1/TRBV3-2
J: TRBJ2-1
DNA: TGTGCCAGCAGCCAAGAAATTTTACTAGCGGGAGGGGGGGAGCAGTTCTTC
CDR3: CASSQEILLAGGGEQFF

size: NA
D: TRBD2
V: TRBV4-1
J: TRBJ2-7
DNA: TGCGCCAGCAGCCGACAGTCGGGACTAGCGGGATCGTACGAGCAGTACTTC
CDR3: CASSRQSGLAGSYEQYF

size: NA
D: NA
V: TRBV3-1/TRBV3-2
J: TRBJ2-3
DNA: TGTGCCAGCAGCCACTCACCACGGGATACGCAGTATTTT
CDR3: CASSHSPRDTQYF

size: NA
D: NA
V: TRBV7-9
J: TRBJ2-7
DNA: TGTGCCAGCTTGGCCGACAGTACCTACGAGCAGTACTTC
CDR3: CASLADSTYEQYF

size: NA
D: NA
V: TRBV3-1/TRBV3-2
J: TRBJ1-1
DNA: TGTGCCAGCAGCCAAATATCTAGCGGCGGAAACACTGAAGCTTTCTTT
CDR3: CASSQISSGGNTEAFF

size: NA
D: NA
V: TRBV9
J: TRBJ2-2
DNA: TGTGCCAGCAGCGTAGTAGGGGTAAACACCGGGGAGCTGTTTTTT
CDR3: CASSVVGVNTGELFF

size: NA
D: TRBD1
V: TRBV9
J: TRBJ1-2
DNA: TGTGCCAGCAGCGCCTGGACAGGGGAGTATGGCTACACCTTC
CDR3: CASSAWTGEYGYTF

size: NA
D: NA
V: TRBV7-6
J: TRBJ2-1
DNA: TGTGCCAGCAGCTTACAGGGCGATGAGCAGTTCTTC
CDR3: CASSLQGDEQFF

size: few
D: TRBD2
V: TRBV6-4
J: TRBJ2-2
DNA: TGTGCCAGCAGTAGCGGGGGCCATCACCGGGAGCTGTTTTTT
CDR3: CASSSGGHHRELFF

size: NA
D: TRBD2
V: TRBV7-9
J: TRBJ2-1
DNA: TGTGCCAGCAGCCCGAGCGGGGCGCTGGTGTATGAGCAGTTCTTC
CDR3: CASSPSGALVYEQFF

size: NA
D: NA
V: TRBV6-5
J: TRBJ1-2
DNA: TGTGCCAGCAGTTACGGGGGAGGGGTTTATGGCTACACCTTC
CDR3: CASSYGGGVYGYTF

size: NA
D: NA
V: TRBV21-1
J: TRBJ2-7
DNA: TGTGCCAGCAGCAAATTGCCAGGGGGCTACGAGCAGTACTTC
CDR3: CASSKLPGGYEQYF

size: NA
D: NA
V: TRBV3-1/TRBV3-2
J: TRBJ2-5
DNA: TGTGCCAGCAGCCAAGAAGTAAACACCGAAGAGACCCAGTACTTC
CDR3: CASSQEVNTEETQYF

size: once
D: TRBD1
V: TRBV5-4
J: TRBJ2-7
DNA: TGTGCCAGCACCAGGACAGGGGGCTCCTACGAGCAGTACTTC
CDR3: CASTRTGGSYEQYF

size: NA
D: NA
V: TRBV15
J: TRBJ1-4
DNA: TGTGCCACCAGTAGACTTGGTGAGAAACTGTTTTTT
CDR3: CATSRLGEKLFF

size: NA
D: TRBD1
V: TRBV7-9
J: TRBJ2-1
DNA: TGTGCCAGCAGCTTAGGCTCTGGGACAGCCTACAATGAGCAGTTCTTC
CDR3: CASSLGSGTAYNEQFF

size: NA
D: NA
V: TRBV29-1
J: TRBJ1-1
DNA: TGCAGCGTTGAAGGGGGGGTCATGAACACTGAAGCTTTCTTT
CDR3: CSVEGGVMNTEAFF

size: NA
D: TRBD1
V: TRBV24-1
J: TRBJ2-2
DNA: TGTGCCACCAGTGATACCTTAGATGGACAGGGGCCCGGGGAGCTGTTTTTT
CDR3: CATSDTLDGQGPGELFF

size: NA
D: NA
V: TRBV5-1
J: TRBJ2-1
DNA: TGCGCCAGCACTAGACAGGTGAACTCCTACAATGAGCAGTTCTTC
CDR3: CASTRQVNSYNEQFF

size: NA
D: TRBD1
V: TRBV2
J: TRBJ1-3
DNA: TGTGCCAGCAGTTACGGACAGGCCAACTCTGGAAACACCATATATTTT
CDR3: CASSYGQANSGNTIYF

size: few
D: NA
V: TRBV11-2
J: TRBJ2-1
DNA: TGTGCCAGCAGCTTAGACAACAATGAGCAGTTCTTC
CDR3: CASSLDNNEQFF

size: NA
D: TRBD2
V: TRBV4-1
J: TRBJ2-1
DNA: TGCGCCAGCAGAGGCGGGCTGGGACTAGCGACTTACAATGAGCAGTTCTTC
CDR3: CASRGGLGLATYNEQFF

size: once
D: TRBD1
V: TRBV7-9
J: TRBJ2-1
DNA: TGTGCCAGCAGCAATACCGGGACAGGGAACAATGAGCAGTTCTTC
CDR3: CASSNTGTGNNEQFF

size: NA
D: TRBD2
V: TRBV7-9
J: TRBJ2-5
DNA: TGTGCCAGCAGCTTAGGGTTAGCGGGGGCTCGGGGAGAGACCCAGTACTTC
CDR3: CASSLGLAGARGETQYF